The 30 T cell receptor beta chains given below trace back to one sample, sequenced in a study of beta chain features in type 1 diabetes (dated by TCRdb to the late 2010s). Here is what the overall study found, with its caveats: Type 1 diabetes patients showed a moderate but significant shortening of TCRB CDR3 length in all four CD4+ subsets.

These receptors' targets are unknown. The protocol used for the library was the immunoSEQ multiplex PCR assay. All of the isolated RNA was reverse transcribed with the High Capacity cDNA Reverse Transcription Kit, so expressed TCRB transcripts were sequenced. What TCRdb holds here is the immuneACCESS table cut down to in-frame rearrangements. Part of the clones is not present; checked against another copy, under half of the missing clones reflect an unresolved V gene, and the others are unexplained. The sample table records a few hundred thousand clones; roughly 21% of these occur just once. Together, the top ten hold roughly 0.028% of the sample. The sequenced sample consisted of naive CD4+ T cells from blood. The sample's cell subset or site label, decoded: true naive CD4+ T cells. These TCRs come from a woman aged 40 to 50 with type 1 diabetes.

V is TRBV4-1 and J is TRBJ1-1, with TRBD1 matching 8 bases. This CDR3 spans 16 amino acids. The germline V gene encodes CDR1 MGHRA and CDR2 YSYEKL. V dropped 1 base and J dropped 3; count of bases not matched to a gene: 7. CDR3 amino acids: CASSQGQGRFDTEAFF. The CDR3 DNA is TGCGCCAGCAGCCAAGGACAGGGGCGGTTTGACACTGAAGCTTTCTTT.

V gene TRBV4-3 combines with J gene TRBJ2-7; D is perhaps TRBD2 (7 bases). The CDR3 runs 16 residues. The germline V and J ends were trimmed by 4 bases and 0 bases, with 16 bases remaining between them. CDR1 and CDR2 from the germline V gene are LGHNA and YSLEER. Here the CDR3 reads CASSRGGDMSSYEQYF. The CDR3 region has the DNA TGCGCCAGCAGCCGGGGGGGGGACATGAGCTCCTACGAGCAGTACTTC.

This clone was seen just once. The rearrangement uses TRBV7-3 and TRBJ2-2, with 7 bases identical to TRBD2. J gave up 4 bases and V 5 bases, and 10 bases lay outside the gene matches. The CDR3 totals 16 residues. The germline gives CDR1 SGHTA, CDR2 FQGTGA. CDR3 amino acids: CASSPSGGGFTGELFF. The CDR3 region has the DNA TGTGCCAGCAGCCCCTCGGGCGGGGGATTCACCGGGGAGCTGTTTTTT.

This clone was seen a handful of times. J is TRBJ1-1 and V is TRBV9; TRBD1 is a possible D gene (6 bases). Germline lookup yields CDR1 SGDLS and CDR2 YYNGEE. V was trimmed by 4 bases and J by 7 bases, leaving 17 bases between them. The CDR3 loop spans 14 amino acids. The CDR3 bases are TGTGCCAGCAGCCCTTTCCAGGGGTTGGATGAAGCTTTCTTT. This sequence encodes CASSPFQGLDEAFF.

The chain is built from TRBV25-1 and TRBJ2-7, with 8 nucleotides matching TRBD2. J was trimmed by 2 bases and V by 6 bases; bases with no gene match: 6. The CDR3 sequence is 14 residues long. The germline CDR1 and CDR2 sequences are MGHDK and SYGVNS. CDR3 in DNA: TGTGCCAGCAGGGATGCGGGACTAGCCTACGAGCAGTACTTC. It translates to CASRDAGLAYEQYF.

A few counts support this clone. V usage is TRBV30 and J usage is TRBJ2-5, with D uncertain. The CDR3 is 11 residues long. Trimming shortened V by 0 bases and J by 7 bases, and 6 bases separated the two germline ends. Germline V CDR1 and CDR2: GTSNPN, SVGIG (reference sequence). The CDR3, as DNA: TGTGCCTGGAGTGTCCCGGGGACCCAGTACTTC. Translating it yields CAWSVPGTQYF.

This clone came up a few times. This rearrangement joins TRBV4-1 to TRBJ1-2; 8 bases match TRBD1. The CDR3 runs to 13 residues. Germline V CDR1 and CDR2: MGHRA, YSYEKL. Trimming took 5 bases from V and 7 from J; bases not matched to a gene: 6. CDR3 sequence: CASSADRGAGYTF. In DNA form, the CDR3 reads TGCGCCAGCAGCGCCGACAGGGGAGCTGGCTACACCTTC.

This clone appeared a single time. J is TRBJ2-3 and V is TRBV5-1; TRBD1 might be the D (6 bases). V gave up 2 bases and J gave up 4 bases, with 14 bases separating them. Germline CDR1 reads SGHRS; CDR2 reads YFSETQ. The CDR3 extends over 15 amino acids. The CDR3, as DNA: TGCGCCAGCAGCTTCGAACAGGGACCGGCAGATACGCAGTATTTT. Translated, it gives CASSFEQGPADTQYF. Complete variable domain (other parts from reference TRBV5-1 and TRBJ2-3): KAGVTQTPRYLIKTRGQQVTLSCSPISGHRSVSWYQQTPGQGLQFLFEYFSETQRNKGNFPGRFSGRQFSNSRSEMNVSTLELGDSALYLCASSFEQGPADTQYFGPGTRLTVL.

The rearrangement links TRBV5-5 to TRBJ2-1; 7 bases line up with TRBD2. This CDR3 is 15 amino acids long. J was trimmed by 6 bases and V by 4 bases; bases with no gene match: 10. Per germline, CDR1 SGHKS and CDR2 YYEKEE (reference sequence). DNA for the CDR3: TGTGCCAGCAGCCGGCCGACGGGAGGAGGCAATGAGCAGTTCTTC. This translates into CASSRPTGGGNEQFF.

This clone came up a few times. This sample includes further DNA sequences coding for the same CDR3. The CDR3 DNA sequence: TGTGCCAGCAGCCTCCTCAACACTGAAGCTTTCTTT. This encodes CASSLLNTEAFF. The chain couples TRBV28 to TRBJ1-1; D gene unclear. Trimming stripped 6 bases from V and 2 bases from J, with 7 bases between. The CDR3 totals 12 residues. CDR1 is MDHEN and CDR2 is SYDVKM in the germline V gene.

There are a few counts of this clone. This chain joins TRBV9 and TRBJ2-5; TRBD2 is a possible D gene (6 bases). CDR1 SGDLS and CDR2 YYNGEE come from the germline V gene. Deletions cut 0 bases from V and 5 bases from J, with 20 bases between. There are 17 residues in the CDR3. CDR3 DNA: TGTGCCAGCAGCGTAGGCCTTCTCGCGCTAGGAGGGGAGACCCAGTACTTC. Protein: CASSVGLLALGGETQYF.

The rearrangement uses TRBV25-1 and TRBJ1-2; possibly TRBD1 for D (6 bases). The CDR3 extends over 13 amino acids. Germline V gene sequence: CDR1 MGHDK, CDR2 SYGVNS. Trimming took off 6 bases at V and 5 bases at J, with 13 bases between the two ends. The CDR3 here is CASSRPGQYGYTF. DNA for the CDR3: TGTGCCAGCAGCCGGCCCGGACAGTATGGCTACACCTTC.

The rearrangement joins TRBV27 to TRBJ2-1; D unresolved. Germline V gene sequence: CDR1 MNHEY, CDR2 SMNVEV (reference sequence). The CDR3 spans 13 residues. V lost 2 bases and J 4 bases, leaving 6 bases between the germline ends. The CDR3 DNA sequence: TGTGCCAGCAGTTTAACGCGGTACAATGAGCAGTTCTTC. This translates into CASSLTRYNEQFF.

This clone was detected only a few times. The rearrangement joins TRBV30 to TRBJ2-6; weak D call: TRBD2 (6 bases). The germline gives CDR1 GTSNPN, CDR2 SVGIG (reference sequence). The CDR3 runs to 12 residues. V was cut by 8 bases and J by 14 bases, with 19 bases left in between. This CDR3 reads CAGGTRGSILTF. In DNA, the CDR3 is TGTGCCGGGGGGACCCGCGGGTCGATCCTGACTTTC.

The rearrangement joins TRBV5-4 to TRBJ2-1, with D possibly being TRBD1 (6 bases). Trimming shortened V by 3 bases and J by 5 bases, and 12 bases separated the two germline ends. Germline V gives CDR1 SGHNT, CDR2 YYREEE (reference sequence). The CDR3 is 14 residues long. This chain's CDR3 is CASSYGRTDNEQFF. CDR3 in DNA: TGTGCCAGCAGCTATGGACGGACAGACAATGAGCAGTTCTTC.

The V and J genes are TRBV7-9 and TRBJ2-7, with 7 positions matching TRBD1. Germline-derived CDR1 and CDR2 are SEHNR and FQNEAQ (reference sequence). CDR3 length: 14 amino acids. The V segment lost 7 bases and the J segment 2 bases; nucleotides outside the gene matches: 8. In DNA form, the CDR3 reads TGTGCCAGCACTCGACAGGGCGAGGCCTACGAGCAGTACTTC. This codes for CASTRQGEAYEQYF.

The chain employs TRBV18 and TRBJ2-7; D remains ambiguous. Looked up from germline, CDR1 is KGHSH and CDR2 is LQKENI. The CDR3 sequence is 12 residues long. The V end was cut by 2 bases, the J end by 4 bases, with 6 bases between. The CDR3 DNA sequence: TGTGCCAGCTCACCAGGCAGGTACGAGCAGTACTTC. This codes for CASSPGRYEQYF.

This clone came up a few times. The CDR3 protein is CSVEDLRGEDEKLFF. The CDR3 bases are TGCAGCGTTGAAGATCTTCGGGGGGAGGATGAAAAACTGTTTTTT. This sequence joins TRBV29-1 and TRBJ1-4, with a weak D call TRBD1 (5 bases). The CDR3 is 15 residues long. Germline-derived CDR1 and CDR2 are SQVTM and ANQGSEA. Trimming shortened V by 0 bases and J by 6 bases, and 14 bases separated the two germline ends.

The genes are TRBV18 and TRBJ2-3, with 9 bases that match TRBD1. Germline CDR1 reads KGHSH; CDR2 reads LQKENI. This CDR3 is 15 amino acids long. With V trimmed by 4 bases and J by 2 bases, 4 bases remained unmatched. The CDR3 DNA sequence: TGTGCCAGCTCACTAGGGACAGGGAACACAGATACGCAGTATTTT. It specifies CASSLGTGNTDTQYF.

This clone occurred a few times. The V call is TRBV4-2, the J call TRBJ2-7; 7 nucleotides agree with TRBD1. The CDR3 is made up of 16 amino acids. Germline trimming cut 0 bases from V and 2 bases from J; bases unmatched to any gene: 7. CDR1 LGHNA and CDR2 YNFKEQ come from the germline V gene. This CDR3 reads CASSQDSPTGAYEQYF. In nucleotides, the CDR3 is TGTGCCAGCAGCCAAGATTCCCCAACAGGGGCCTACGAGCAGTACTTC.

This clone was observed a few times. V and J are TRBV2 and TRBJ1-2, with D possibly matching TRBD1 (5 bases). Germline CDR1 SNHLY, CDR2 FYNNEI. The CDR3 has 13 amino acids. V was trimmed by 5 bases and J by 8 bases, leaving 15 bases between them. The CDR3: CASSPRGGDGYTF. The CDR3 DNA sequence: TGTGCCAGCAGTCCCCGGGGAGGGGACGGCTACACCTTC.

The chain couples TRBV5-6 to TRBJ2-5; 7 bases fit TRBD1. Germline values: CDR1 SGHDT, CDR2 YYEEEE. This CDR3 is 14 amino acids long. The V gene end was trimmed by 3 bases and the J gene end by 4 bases; junction bases not matched to a gene: 6. This CDR3 reads CASSYVEGAETQYF. In DNA, the CDR3 is TGTGCCAGCAGCTACGTAGAGGGGGCAGAGACCCAGTACTTC. Looking up the rest from reference TRBV5-6 and TRBJ2-5 gives the full variable domain: DAGVTQSPTHLIKTRGQQVTLRCSPKSGHDTVSWYQQALGQGPQFIFQYYEEEERQRGNFPDRFSGHQFPNYSSELNVNALLLGDSALYLCASSYVEGAETQYFGPGTRLLVL.

The chain carries TRBV6-6 and TRBJ2-7; 7 bases are a match to TRBD2. Germline V gene data show CDR1 as MNHNY and CDR2 as SVGAGI (reference sequence). This CDR3 is built from 13 residues. V was pared by 6 bases and J by 1 base, with 3 bases of the junction left unmatched. The CDR3 bases are TGTGCCAGCAGGGCTAGCGGATCCTACGAGCAGTACTTC. Amino acid sequence: CASRASGSYEQYF.

This clone was seen a handful of times. The chain joins TRBV15 to TRBJ2-5, with D tentatively TRBD2 (6 bases). The CDR3 is 15 amino acids. Looked up from germline, CDR1 is LNHNV and CDR2 is YYDKDF (reference sequence). Trimming removed 7 bases at V and 3 bases at J, with 18 bases between. Written as DNA, the CDR3 is TGTGCCACCACGCGGGGCGGACTACCCAAAGAGACCCAGTACTTC. Translated, it gives CATTRGGLPKETQYF.

The rearrangement links TRBV9 to TRBJ2-1; 8 bases line up with TRBD2. The CDR3 consists of 15 residues. Germline assignment: CDR1 SGDLS and CDR2 YYNGEE. Trimming at V came to 0 bases and at J to 4 bases, leaving 3 bases not matched to a gene. Here the CDR3 reads CASSVDIAGYNEQFF. The CDR3 bases are TGTGCCAGCAGCGTAGACATAGCGGGGTACAATGAGCAGTTCTTC. The full variable domain, with the rest looked up from reference TRBV9 and TRBJ2-1, is DSGVTQTPKHLITATGQRVTLRCSPRSGDLSVYWYQQSLDQGLQFLIQYYNGEERAKGNILERFSAQQFPDLHSELNLSSLELGDSALYFCASSVDIAGYNEQFFGPGTRLTVL.

CDR3 sequence: CASSRSGSSYEQYF. CDR3 nucleotide sequence: TGTGCCAGCAGCCGGAGTGGGAGCTCCTACGAGCAGTACTTC. V usage is TRBV5-6 and J usage is TRBJ2-7, with D perhaps matching TRBD2 (5 bases). Trimming took 4 bases from V and 0 from J, leaving 11 bases between them. Looked up from germline, CDR1 is SGHDT and CDR2 is YYEEEE. This CDR3 is built from 14 residues.

The rearrangement uses TRBV27 and TRBJ2-7; TRBD1 matches 8 bases. Germline trimming cut 6 bases from V and 7 bases from J; bases unmatched to any gene: 11. CDR1 is MNHEY and CDR2 is SMNVEV in the germline V gene (reference sequence). This CDR3 spans 14 amino acids. The CDR3 DNA is TGTGCCAGCAGGGTGAAGGGCAGGGGGCGTGAGCAGTACTTC. Amino acids: CASRVKGRGREQYF.

The gene calls are TRBV28 and TRBJ2-1; 12 bases are shared with TRBD1. The CDR3 consists of 16 residues. Germline loops: CDR1 MDHEN, CDR2 SYDVKM. Trimming at V came to 6 bases and at J to 8 bases, leaving 11 bases not matched to a gene. The CDR3 DNA reads TGTGCCAGCAGCCTCAGCGGGACAGGGGGCATGCATGAGCAGTTCTTC. Its protein is CASSLSGTGGMHEQFF.

This clone was picked up a small number of times. The chain combines TRBV28 with TRBJ2-1; 9 bases map to TRBD2. The CDR3 totals 16 residues. Germline CDR1 is MDHEN and CDR2 is SYDVKM. Trimming at V came to 6 bases and at J to 5 bases, leaving 11 bases not matched to a gene. CDR3 loop: CASSSQGAGGDNEQFF. DNA of the CDR3: TGTGCCAGCAGCTCCCAAGGAGCGGGGGGAGACAATGAGCAGTTCTTC.

This clone came up a few times. This chain connects TRBV28 to TRBJ1-2; TRBD1 matches at 7 bases. Germline loops: CDR1 MDHEN, CDR2 SYDVKM. The V and J ends lost 6 bases and 8 bases, in that order; junction bases with no gene match: 6. This CDR3 spans 12 amino acids. CDR3 region: CASREQGRGYTF. The CDR3 DNA reads as TGTGCCAGCAGGGAACAGGGGAGAGGCTACACCTTC.